Here is one T cell receptor beta chain with its context. The antigen is not known. The data originate from a study of blood T cells in healthy people across ages. This CDR3 has 14 residues. Trimming removed 5 bases at V and 4 bases at J, with 17 bases between. CDR1 and CDR2 (germline): DFQATT, SNEGSKA (reference sequence). Study results and caveats: Significant beta diversity loss was already apparent by age roughly 40, declining roughly linearly.

Alongside a J-beta primer mix, a sample-barcoded 5' primer served in a second PCR lasting roughly 7 to 11 cycles. MiXCR, applied by TCRdb to the 5' RACE reads, yields one record per CDR3 protein. In the table there are 1,500,000 or so distinct CDR3 sequences, roughly 64% of which are singletons. The chain carries TRBV20-1 and TRBJ1-2; D uncertain. The TCR originated in a young man in good health. Sequencing was performed on blood. DNA for the CDR3: TGCAGTGCTCCGGGGTGGGGTGGAGGCTATGGCTACACCTTC. Encoded protein: CSAPGWGGGYGYTF.